The 20 T cell receptor beta chains presented below share a single source sample, sequenced in a study of PD-L1 blockade in urothelial cancer (dated by TCRdb to 2015 to 2018). The time point label on this specimen signifies: pretreatment peripheral blood. The library was built by means of the immunoSEQ multiplex PCR assay. The table comes from immuneACCESS by way of TCRdb, which keeps in-frame sequences with V and J called. Part of the clones is missing from these tables; in studies checked, under half for an unresolved V gene and the rest for unknown reasons. The sample profile shows 70,000 or so clones; almost 90% of them were found once. Together, the top ten hold approximately 4.5% of the sample. Sequencing used PBMCs, obtained around atezolizumab (anti-PD-L1) treatment. The receptors originated from a man aged 70 or older with urothelial cancer.

The gene calls are TRBV7-9 and TRBJ2-5; 7 nucleotides agree with TRBD1. CDR3 length: 13 residues. Germline lookup yields CDR1 SEHNR and CDR2 FQNEAQ (reference sequence). J gave up 5 bases and V 5 bases, and 5 bases lay outside the gene matches. The CDR3 DNA is TGTGCCAGCAGCGACAGGGTGGCGGAGACCCAGTACTTC. Residues: CASSDRVAETQYF.

This chain connects TRBV28 to TRBJ2-7; 12 nucleotides line up with TRBD2. Germline-derived CDR1 and CDR2 are MDHEN and SYDVKM. Trimming at V came to 6 bases and at J to 7 bases, leaving 10 bases not matched to a gene. This CDR3 has 15 residues. CDR3 sequence reads: CASSLLAGGWSEQYF. Written as DNA, the CDR3 is TGTGCCAGCAGCCTCCTAGCGGGGGGGTGGAGTGAGCAGTACTTC.

The V call is TRBV7-2, the J call TRBJ2-2; 9 nucleotides line up with TRBD2. CDR1 SGHTA and CDR2 FQGNSA come from the germline V gene. There are 18 residues in the CDR3. J gave up 3 bases and V 4 bases, and 12 bases lay outside the gene matches. In DNA, the CDR3 is TGTGCCAGCAGCTCCCGGTATAGCGGGAGAGGGGACACCGGGGAGCTGTTTTTT. Translating it yields CASSSRYSGRGDTGELFF.

The chain uses TRBV6-5 and TRBJ2-1; the match to TRBD2 covers 10 bases. The CDR3 consists of 14 residues. Germline V gene data show CDR1 as MNHEY and CDR2 as SVGAGI. With 7 bases clipped from V and 4 bases from J, the junction kept 4 bases outside the gene matches. CDR3 region: CASNQREGYNEQFF. The CDR3, as DNA: TGTGCCAGCAACCAGCGGGAGGGTTACAATGAGCAGTTCTTC.

This clone was recorded a few times. V usage is TRBV27 and J usage is TRBJ1-1, with 8 bases identical to TRBD1. J was trimmed by 7 bases and V by 6 bases; bases with no gene match: 10. The CDR3 is made up of 14 amino acids. From germline, CDR1 is MNHEY and CDR2 SMNVEV (reference sequence). The CDR3 loop is CASRVNRGMGEAFF. The CDR3 region has the DNA TGTGCCAGCAGGGTAAACAGGGGGATGGGTGAAGCTTTCTTT.

The CDR3 bases are TGTGCCAGCACCTTGGATTCGGGACTGAAAAACACCGGGGAGCTGTTTTTT. Amino acids: CASTLDSGLKNTGELFF. The V and J genes are TRBV6-4 and TRBJ2-2; the D gene is possibly TRBD2 (6 bases). Per the germline V gene, CDR1 is MRHNA and CDR2 is SNTAGT. Trimming took 7 bases from V and 2 from J, leaving 20 bases between them. The CDR3 is made up of 17 amino acids.

This sequence joins TRBV7-9 and TRBJ2-3; the D gene is possibly TRBD1 (6 bases). V was pared by 3 bases and J by 3 bases, with 16 bases between. Germline CDR1 is SEHNR and CDR2 is FQNEAQ (reference sequence). This CDR3 contains 16 residues. The CDR3 spells CASSFPQGMGTDTQYF. The CDR3 DNA reads as TGTGCCAGCAGCTTCCCACAGGGAATGGGTACAGATACGCAGTATTTT.

The rearrangement links TRBV28 to TRBJ2-7; 9 bases map to TRBD2. V shed 5 bases and J 2 bases; nucleotides not matched to a gene: 22. From germline, CDR1 is MDHEN and CDR2 SYDVKM. The CDR3 is 20 residues long. CDR3 loop: CASSPLSDPVTGLATYEQYF. The CDR3 nucleotides are TGTGCCAGCAGTCCCCTTTCAGACCCCGTTACTGGACTAGCGACCTACGAGCAGTACTTC.

The gene calls are TRBV23-1 and TRBJ2-3; D possibly corresponds to TRBD2 (6 bases). TRBV23-1 is given ORF status, its function remaining uncertain. There are 16 residues in the CDR3. Trimming removed 2 bases from V and 0 bases from J, with 12 bases in between. Here the CDR3 DNA reads TGCGCCAGCAGTCAAGCCGGGGGACCTAGCACAGATACGCAGTATTTT. This gives the protein CASSQAGGPSTDTQYF.

This chain joins TRBV7-2 and TRBJ1-1, with TRBD1 identical over 8 bases. Germline CDR1 SGHTA, CDR2 FQGNSA. The trim removed 5 bases at V and 10 bases at J, leaving 12 bases unmatched. The CDR3 loop spans 14 amino acids. DNA of the CDR3: TGTGCCAGCAGCCAACGGGACAGGTCGAGTAGAGCTTTCTTT. Translated, it gives CASSQRDRSSRAFF.

This sequence joins TRBV29-1 and TRBJ2-7; D perhaps matches TRBD1 (7 bases). From germline, CDR1 is SQVTM and CDR2 ANQGSEA. The CDR3 has 10 residues. V was shortened by 2 bases and J by 9 bases, with 8 bases between the two germline ends. CDR3 region: CSVEQGGQYF. CDR3 nucleotide sequence: TGCAGCGTTGAACAGGGGGGGCAGTACTTC.

The V and J genes are TRBV27 and TRBJ1-1; no definite D call. CDR3 size: 15 residues. CDR1 MNHEY and CDR2 SMNVEV come from the germline V gene (reference sequence). Trimming took 1 base from V and 2 from J, leaving 11 bases between them. The CDR3 DNA follows: TGTGCCAGCAGTTTATATGAGCGTGGCAACACTGAAGCTTTCTTT. Protein sequence: CASSLYERGNTEAFF.

The chain joins TRBV4-1 to TRBJ2-7, with a tentative D call TRBD1 (5 bases). The V gene's germline CDR1 is MGHRA and CDR2 YSYEKL. V was cut by 1 base and J by 2 bases, with 21 bases left in between. The CDR3 sequence is 18 residues long. The CDR3 DNA reads as TGCGCCAGCAGCCAAGGGAACCAGGGATGGCGGTTGGCCTACGAGCAGTACTTC. Protein sequence: CASSQGNQGWRLAYEQYF.

Points on this clone: The sample carries other DNA sequences with the same CDR3. The chain has TRBV4-1 and TRBJ2-5; D possibly corresponds to TRBD1 (6 bases). Trimming stripped 1 base from V and 5 bases from J, with 11 bases between. Germline values: CDR1 MGHRA, CDR2 YSYEKL. The CDR3 has 14 amino acids. The CDR3 coding sequence is TGCGCCAGCAGCCAAGGGGCAGGGGAGGAGACCCAGTACTTC. It encodes CASSQGAGEETQYF.

The V call is TRBV25-1, the J call TRBJ1-3; D remains unclear. V was pared by 7 bases and J by 0 bases, with 16 bases between. Germline values: CDR1 MGHDK, CDR2 SYGVNS. The CDR3 has 16 amino acids. CDR3 DNA sequence: TGTGCCAGCACCTCCCGAGAGGCGCGCTCTGGAAACACCATATATTTT. It translates to CASTSREARSGNTIYF.

This clone has a single count. This CDR3 is CANQGESGANVLTF. Here the CDR3 DNA reads TGTGCCAACCAGGGGGAGTCTGGGGCCAACGTCCTGACTTTC. This chain links TRBV7-8 with TRBJ2-6; 7 bases map to TRBD1. With 10 bases clipped from V and 1 base from J, the junction kept 4 bases outside the gene matches. The CDR3 has 14 amino acids. Germline V lookup: CDR1 SGHVS, CDR2 FQNEAQ.

This chain connects TRBV12-2 to TRBJ1-1; whether TRBD1, the table's D call, matches the DNA was not checked. TRBV12-2 counts as a pseudogene. The CDR3 runs 16 residues. CDR3 amino acids: CASHLDKVRGSTEAFF. The CDR3 DNA reads as TGTGCAAGCCACTTAGACAAGGTAAGGGGTAGTACTGAAGCTTTCTTT.

This CDR3 reads CASSPSGGSYNEQFF. DNA of the CDR3: TGTGCCAGCAGCCCCTCGGGCGGGAGCTACAATGAGCAGTTCTTC. The rearrangement joins TRBV7-2 to TRBJ2-1, with 7 bases matching TRBD2. There are 15 residues in the CDR3. The ends lost 5 bases at V and 3 bases at J; junction bases unmatched: 7. Per germline, CDR1 SGHTA and CDR2 FQGNSA.

J is TRBJ2-5 and V is TRBV28, with TRBD1 matching over 9 bases. Trimming at V came to 6 bases and at J to 2 bases, leaving 10 bases not matched to a gene. Germline V gene sequence: CDR1 MDHEN, CDR2 SYDVKM. There are 16 residues in the CDR3. The CDR3 here is CASSPIGQGWQETQYF. CDR3 nucleotides: TGTGCCAGCAGCCCGATTGGACAGGGGTGGCAAGAGACCCAGTACTTC. The full variable domain, completed using reference TRBV28 and TRBJ2-5, is DVKVTQSSRYLVKRTGEKVFLECVQDMDHENMFWYRQDPGLGLRLIYFSYDVKMKEKGDIPEGYSVSREKKERFSLILESASTNQTSMYLCASSPIGQGWQETQYFGPGTRLLVL.

The rearrangement links TRBV30 to TRBJ1-2, with TRBD1 matching over 7 bases. Germline V gene sequence: CDR1 GTSNPN, CDR2 SVGIG (reference sequence). This CDR3 region has 14 residues. J lost 2 bases, V lost 4 bases, and 7 bases had no gene match. CDR3 residues: CAWTKTGLNYGYTF. The DNA for the CDR3 is TGTGCCTGGACCAAGACAGGGTTGAACTATGGCTACACCTTC.